This TCR beta chain is drawn from a study of radiation and T cells in renal cell carcinoma (dated by TCRdb to between 2020 and 2021). Context from the whole study: The samples were drawn from a clinical trial, where primary renal cell carcinomas were treated with 15 Gy of stereotactic body radiation therapy and then removed by nephrectomy 4 weeks afterward. In total, fewer than 55 samples underwent TCR beta sequencing: approximately 26 tumors plus 27 peripheral blood samples. A total of over 4 million unique CDR3 nucleotide sequences, encoding more than 2 million unique CDR3 amino acid sequences, were found across all 50 or so samples.

The time point tag for this specimen amounts to: blood 2 weeks post-SBRT. The treatment or condition label on this specimen signifies: 15 Gy SBRT to primary tumor, nephrectomy 4 weeks later. To follow tumor-enriched clonotypes, serial peripheral blood was collected from radiation-treated patients at baseline and at 2 weeks and 4 weeks after SBRT. Renal cell carcinoma with clear cell pathology was present in all patients. The QIAamp DNA Blood Mini Kit (Qiagen) was used to prepare genomic DNA for TCR sequencing. The analyses included just those samples that passed every quality control check. This clone is a singleton in its sample. The antigen it recognizes is unknown. Base qualities were left out, and no much larger clone turns up one base away. TCR beta libraries were generated from genomic DNA with the immunoSEQ kit, following the manufacturer's recommendations. To prepare libraries, a first multiplex PCR with proprietary primers was run, followed by a second PCR that added unique barcodes, and a bead cleanup was done after each round. A kit-provided positive control reaction and a negative control reaction were included in every sample batch. The final libraries underwent checking on an Agilent 4200 TapeStation D1000 ScreenTape, volumetric pooling, and quantification by qPCR. Sequencing was performed on an Illumina NextSeq500 using a MidOutput 150-cycle cartridge, with 156 Read1 cycles, 15 Index1 cycles, and the kit custom primers. The pooled library was loaded at approximately 1 pM with a roughly 20% PhiX control spike-in. The study's processing was this. Vendor-processed data were analyzed in R, and a clonotype was defined as all T cells sharing the same CDR3 nucleotide sequence. In the clone abundance analyses, frequencies were normalized to the 10,000 most abundant clones in each sample. Public T cell clones, which averaged fewer than five per sample, were removed prior to analysis. A difference in abundance of at least 32-fold between compartments was used to define tumor-enriched and baseline blood-enriched clonotypes. A beta-binomial differential abundance model was used to identify clonotypes that expanded or contracted between blood time points. The Baroni-Urbani and Buser coefficient was used to measure tumor-blood repertoire similarity, and groups were compared with two-tailed Wilcoxon tests in R. Imported from immuneACCESS, the table was reduced by TCRdb to in-frame sequences with V and J called. These copies leave out some clones; in studies compared against another copy, an unresolved V gene accounts for under half, and the cause of the remainder is not known. The V and J calls and clone size were taken over from that table, and D and trimming were inferred from the DNA. The sample contains 70,000 or so clones, roughly 82% of them found a single time. 5.8% of the sample lies in the top ten.

V ends up 10 bases short and J 2 bases short, with an unmatched junction base count of 3. The germline V gene (reference sequence) provides CDR1 PRHDT and CDR2 FYEKMQ. From the cysteine up to the phenylalanine, the CDR3 has a length of 12 residues. Just the 36-base CDR3 DNA is kept, in frame starting at base 1. Paper-wide results and their limitations: Top tumor clonotypes rose in blood from baseline to 2 weeks post-radiation, then contracted by 4 weeks, suggesting transient expansion of tumor-resident clones. Blood repertoire dynamics were not followed beyond 4 weeks after treatment. With a single-armed trial design, the study had no way to address how radiation dose or scheduling affects the TCR repertoire. No pretreatment tumor biopsies were available, so the baseline intratumoral presence of clonotypes could not be determined.

Material: blood, obtained from a patient whose treatment included radiotherapy and nephrectomy. The TCR comes from a man aged 55 to 69 with renal cell carcinoma. The chain was built from TRBV13 and TRBJ2-7, with 9 bases matching TRBD1. The DNA sequence is TGTGCCACTGGGACAGGGCCCTACGAGCAGTACTTC. This yields the protein CATGTGPYEQYF.